The 32 T cell receptor beta chains in this list originate from one sample, sequenced in a study of T cell changes during pregnancy in multiple sclerosis. The data were produced by immunoSEQ multiplex PCR, yet TCRdb's version contains in-frame clones alone and is incomplete. This table holds under 50,000 clones, roughly 90% found once. The material was CD8+ T cells from peripheral blood mononuclear cells, obtained in the second trimester of pregnancy. Every receptor here comes from a female donor with multiple sclerosis, enrolled in a pregnancy study.

This sequence joins TRBV12-5 and TRBJ2-1; possible D gene TRBD2, 7 bases. The CDR3 is made up of 15 amino acids. Germline V CDR1 and CDR2: LGHNT, FRNRAP. Trimming took off 5 bases at V and 3 bases at J, with 14 bases between the two ends. This chain's CDR3 is CASGGGDTFYNEQFF. The CDR3 region has the DNA TGTGCTAGTGGTGGGGGGGACACCTTCTACAATGAGCAGTTCTTC.

The chain couples TRBV19 to TRBJ1-1, with 9 bases aligning to TRBD1. The CDR3 has 12 amino acids. CDR1 is LNHDA, CDR2 SQIVND, per germline (reference sequence). Trimming at V came to 7 bases and at J to 7 bases, leaving 4 bases not matched to a gene. Here the CDR3 reads CASKQGANEAFF. CDR3 in DNA: TGTGCCAGTAAACAGGGGGCGAATGAAGCTTTCTTT. Variable domain in full (rest from reference TRBV19 and TRBJ1-1): DGGITQSPKYLFRKEGQNVTLSCEQNLNHDAMYWYRQDPGQGLRLIYYSQIVNDFQKGDIAEGYSVSREKKESFPLTVTSAQKNPTAFYLCASKQGANEAFFGQGTRLTVV.

The V gene is TRBV7-3, the J gene TRBJ2-7; 10 bases are shared with TRBD2. Germline values: CDR1 SGHTA, CDR2 FQGTGA. CDR3 length: 15 amino acids. Trimming removed 5 bases from V and 2 bases from J; junction bases left unmatched: 6. The CDR3 region is CASSPSGGLPYEQYF. CDR3 bases: TGTGCCAGCAGCCCTAGCGGGGGCCTCCCCTACGAGCAGTACTTC.

Concerning this clone itself: Possible read error: a much larger clone is one base away. J is TRBJ2-5 and V is TRBV27; 15 bases align to TRBD2. From germline, CDR1 is MNHEY and CDR2 SMNVEV (reference sequence). V lost 5 bases and J lost 2; bases outside the gene matches: 0. CDR3 length: 15 residues. The CDR3 DNA follows: TGTGCCAGCAGTGGACTAGCGGGGGGGCAAGAGACCCAGTACTTC. Translated: CASSGLAGGQETQYF.

The chain employs TRBV19 and TRBJ1-1; 7 bases are a match to TRBD1. There are 14 residues in the CDR3. J was trimmed by 3 bases and V by 3 bases; bases with no gene match: 4. The germline gives CDR1 LNHDA, CDR2 SQIVND (reference sequence). The CDR3 DNA follows: TGTGCCAGTAGTATTCCAGGGGGGTACACTGAAGCTTTCTTT. The encoded protein is CASSIPGGYTEAFF.

The J gene is TRBJ1-2, the V gene TRBV5-8; TRBD1 aligns across 7 bases. The CDR3 sequence is 16 residues long. V trimming: 0 bases; J trimming: 2 bases; junction bases outside the gene matches: 7. The germline V gene has CDR1 SGHTS and CDR2 YDEGEE. CDR3 sequence: CASSLARGQPNYGYTF. The CDR3 coding sequence is TGTGCCAGCAGCTTGGCGCGGGGACAGCCAAACTATGGCTACACCTTC.

The chain is built from TRBV11-2 and TRBJ2-2, with 7 bases matching TRBD2. The CDR3 runs to 17 residues. Germline V CDR1 and CDR2: SGHAT, FQNNGV. J was trimmed by 2 bases and V by 6 bases; bases with no gene match: 12. The CDR3 region is CASRNSGATINTGELFF. CDR3 sequence (DNA): TGTGCCAGCAGAAACAGCGGGGCTACTATTAACACCGGGGAGCTGTTTTTT.

The CDR3 loop is CSAGAGAFF. DNA for the CDR3: TGCAGTGCTGGGGCTGGTGCTTTCTTT. The chain uses TRBV20-1 and TRBJ1-1, with D tentatively TRBD1 (5 bases). This CDR3 region has 9 residues. V was cut by 5 bases and J by 11 bases, with 9 bases left in between. CDR1 is DFQATT and CDR2 is SNEGSKA in the germline V gene (reference sequence).

The chain joins TRBV9 to TRBJ1-2; 11 bases are shared with TRBD1. CDR1 is SGDLS and CDR2 is YYNGEE in the germline V gene. This CDR3 comprises 15 residues. The V segment lost 4 bases and the J segment 2 bases; nucleotides outside the gene matches: 4. The CDR3 bases are TGTGCCAGCAGCCCAGGACAGGGGGCCAACTATGGCTACACCTTC. This gives the protein CASSPGQGANYGYTF.

V is TRBV2 and J is TRBJ2-5, with D possibly TRBD2 on 5 matching bases. CDR3 length: 14 amino acids. Trimming shortened V by 6 bases and J by 1 base, and 12 bases separated the two germline ends. From germline, CDR1 is SNHLY and CDR2 FYNNEI. In DNA form, the CDR3 reads TGTGCCAGCAGGGATTTGGGGAGCCAAGAGACCCAGTACTTC. It encodes CASRDLGSQETQYF.

The rearrangement links TRBV5-8 to TRBJ1-5; D ambiguous. The CDR3 covers 16 residues. Germline CDR1 and CDR2: SGHTS and YDEGEE. Between the trimmed V and J ends, which lost 9 bases and 1 base, there was a span of 20 bases. DNA for the CDR3: TGTGCCAAACGTGGTCAGGTCGTCCCAAGCAATCAGCCCCAGCATTTT. This translates into CAKRGQVVPSNQPQHF.

V and J are TRBV29-1 and TRBJ1-2; the D is unclear. CDR3 length: 13 amino acids. The V end lost 2 bases, the J end lost 2 bases, and 9 bases lay between the germline ends. Germline V CDR1 and CDR2: SQVTM, ANQGSEA. In DNA form, the CDR3 reads TGCAGCGTTGAAACAGAGTCAAACTATGGCTACACCTTC. Its translation is CSVETESNYGYTF.

This clone has ten or more counts. The gene calls are TRBV6-4 and TRBJ2-2; 7 positions agree with TRBD1. V dropped 2 bases and J dropped 3; count of bases not matched to a gene: 0. The CDR3 loop spans 14 amino acids. Germline values: CDR1 MRHNA, CDR2 SNTAGT. The CDR3 coding sequence is TGTGCCAGCAGTGACAGGGGGCACACCGGGGAGCTGTTTTTT. Its protein is CASSDRGHTGELFF.

The rearrangement uses TRBV10-3 and TRBJ2-7; TRBD1 is a possible D gene (5 bases). With 4 bases removed from V and 4 bases from J, the gap between germline ends came to 20 bases. Germline V gives CDR1 ENHRY, CDR2 SYGVKD. This CDR3 comprises 16 residues. CDR3 amino acids: CAISGEVGREIYEQYF. CDR3 in DNA: TGTGCCATCAGTGGAGAGGTGGGCAGGGAAATTTACGAGCAGTACTTC.

This chain links TRBV5-6 with TRBJ1-5; weak D call: TRBD1 (5 bases). Trimming removed 0 bases at V and 5 bases at J, with 18 bases between. Germline loops: CDR1 SGHDT, CDR2 YYEEEE. The CDR3 length is 17 residues. In nucleotides, the CDR3 is TGTGCCAGCAGCTTGGCCCCCCGCACAGGAATACATCAGCCCCAGCATTTT. Translation gives CASSLAPRTGIHQPQHF.

The chain has TRBV2 and TRBJ2-3; TRBD2 matches at 7 bases. This CDR3 has 13 residues. Per the germline V gene, CDR1 is SNHLY and CDR2 is FYNNEI. V lost 11 bases and J lost 4; bases outside the gene matches: 9. CDR3 coding DNA: TGTGCCCAGGCGGGGGATCCCGCAGATACGCAGTATTTT. Its protein product is CAQAGDPADTQYF.

The V gene is TRBV7-9, the J gene TRBJ2-3; 7 nucleotides line up with TRBD1. The germline gives CDR1 SEHNR, CDR2 FQNEAQ (reference sequence). The CDR3 consists of 14 residues. As DNA, the CDR3 is TGTACACTATGGGGACAGCGTAGCACAGATACGCAGTATTTT. Amino acid sequence: CTLWGQRSTDTQYF.

The rearrangement links TRBV4-2 to TRBJ1-1, with D perhaps matching TRBD1 (6 bases). V was pared by 5 bases and J by 5 bases, with 12 bases between. CDR3 length: 13 amino acids. CDR1 is LGHNA and CDR2 is YNFKEQ in the germline V gene. The CDR3 DNA is TGTGCCAGCAGCGTAGCGGGGGCAACTGAAGCTTTCTTT. This translates into CASSVAGATEAFF.

The V call is TRBV19, the J call TRBJ2-2, with D tentatively TRBD1 (7 bases). CDR3 size: 16 residues. Germline loops: CDR1 LNHDA, CDR2 SQIVND (reference sequence). Trimming took 1 base from V and 4 from J, leaving 13 bases between them. The CDR3 reads CASSIGGGGTTGELFF. Here the CDR3 DNA reads TGTGCCAGTAGTATAGGAGGGGGCGGGACCACCGGGGAGCTGTTTTTT. Full variable domain (outside the CDR3, taken from reference TRBV19 and TRBJ2-2): DGGITQSPKYLFRKEGQNVTLSCEQNLNHDAMYWYRQDPGQGLRLIYYSQIVNDFQKGDIAEGYSVSREKKESFPLTVTSAQKNPTAFYLCASSIGGGGTTGELFFGEGSRLTVL.

The V and J genes are TRBV6-5 and TRBJ1-4; D gene ambiguous. V dropped 6 bases and J dropped 7 bases, with 12 bases sitting between them. The CDR3 runs to 13 residues. CDR1 is MNHEY and CDR2 is SVGAGI in the germline V gene. CDR3 bases: TGTGCCAGCAGCTCGTACTCGGGTGAAAAACTGTTTTTT. Translated, it gives CASSSYSGEKLFF.

The CDR3 coding sequence is TGTGCCAGCAGCTTACCAGGGCTGGGAAACAATGAGCAGTTCTTC. Its protein is CASSLPGLGNNEQFF. The gene calls are TRBV7-6 and TRBJ2-1, with D maybe TRBD1 (5 bases). The length of the CDR3 is 15 residues. Germline CDR1 reads SGHVS; CDR2 reads FNYEAQ. Trimming cost V 2 bases and J 5 bases, with 13 bases left between them.

This chain links TRBV11-2 with TRBJ2-7; 8 bases map to TRBD2. Germline values: CDR1 SGHAT, CDR2 FQNNGV. The CDR3 loop spans 14 amino acids. J gave up 3 bases and V 2 bases, and 3 bases lay outside the gene matches. CDR3 in DNA: TGTGCCAGCAGCTTAAGTAGCGGGGACTACGAGCAGTACTTC. Protein sequence: CASSLSSGDYEQYF.

This clone was found a few times. The gene calls are TRBV4-2 and TRBJ1-1; 7 bases agree with TRBD1. The germline V gene has CDR1 LGHNA and CDR2 YNFKEQ. This CDR3 is 12 amino acids long. Trimming took 6 bases from V and 9 from J; bases not matched to a gene: 7. CDR3 residues: CASSHGQAQAFF. The CDR3 DNA sequence: TGTGCCAGCAGTCATGGACAGGCTCAAGCTTTCTTT.

The rearrangement links TRBV6-6 to TRBJ1-1; D not resolved. V gave up 5 bases and J gave up 0 bases, with 10 bases separating them. Germline V lookup: CDR1 MNHNY, CDR2 SVGAGI (reference sequence). The CDR3 length is 14 residues. The CDR3 DNA sequence: TGTGCCAGCAGTCGGCAGGAACTGAACACTGAAGCTTTCTTT. As protein: CASSRQELNTEAFF.

The chain is built from TRBV16 and TRBJ1-5, with D maybe TRBD1 (6 bases). The CDR3 has 14 amino acids. CDR1 is KGHSY and CDR2 is FQNENV in the germline V gene. The V and J ends lost 0 bases and 6 bases respectively, with 9 bases between them. Here the CDR3 reads CASSQSRGSQPQHF. The CDR3, as DNA: TGTGCCAGCAGCCAATCTAGGGGGAGTCAGCCCCAGCATTTT.

V gene TRBV7-9 combines with J gene TRBJ2-7; D gene uncertain. Trimming stripped 2 bases from V and 1 base from J, with 6 bases between. The CDR3 contains 13 residues. Per germline, CDR1 SEHNR and CDR2 FQNEAQ (reference sequence). The CDR3 sequence: CASSLLGSYEQYF. DNA for the CDR3: TGTGCCAGCAGCTTACTCGGTTCCTACGAGCAGTACTTC.

This chain links TRBV19 with TRBJ1-1, with 7 bases matching TRBD1. Germline trimming cut 6 bases from V and 0 bases from J; bases unmatched to any gene: 4. This CDR3 is built from 14 residues. CDR1 LNHDA and CDR2 SQIVND come from the germline V gene (reference sequence). CDR3 DNA sequence: TGTGCCAGTAGCTGGGACAGAGTGAACACTGAAGCTTTCTTT. Protein: CASSWDRVNTEAFF. Full variable domain (rest looked up from reference TRBV19 and TRBJ1-1): DGGITQSPKYLFRKEGQNVTLSCEQNLNHDAMYWYRQDPGQGLRLIYYSQIVNDFQKGDIAEGYSVSREKKESFPLTVTSAQKNPTAFYLCASSWDRVNTEAFFGQGTRLTVV.

Only one count was recorded for this clone. V and J are TRBV13 and TRBJ1-6, with a tentative D call TRBD1 (6 bases). The CDR3 contains 15 residues. The germline V gene has CDR1 PRHDT and CDR2 FYEKMQ (reference sequence). The V end lost 8 bases, the J end lost 3 bases, and 14 bases lay between the germline ends. This CDR3 reads CASGRGNVYNSPLHF. CDR3 bases: TGTGCCAGCGGTAGGGGGAATGTCTATAATTCACCCCTCCACTTT.

This clone was counted a single time. The V gene is TRBV2, the J gene TRBJ1-1; D remains unclear. The CDR3 loop spans 15 amino acids. The V and J ends lost 7 bases and 0 bases respectively, with 15 bases between them. Germline assignment: CDR1 SNHLY and CDR2 FYNNEI. Written as DNA, the CDR3 is TGTGCCAGCATAGGAGGAGGCGGTTTGAACACTGAAGCTTTCTTT. The encoded protein is CASIGGGGLNTEAFF.

The genes are TRBV30 and TRBJ1-2; 12 nucleotides agree with TRBD1. The junction had 8 bases not matched to a gene; V was cut back by 3 bases and J by 3 bases. CDR3 length: 16 residues. Germline V CDR1 and CDR2: GTSNPN, SVGIG (reference sequence). The CDR3 reads CAWSVSGTGGDYGYTF. Here the CDR3 DNA reads TGTGCCTGGAGCGTCTCCGGGACAGGGGGCGACTATGGCTACACCTTC.

The rearrangement links TRBV9 to TRBJ1-2; TRBD1 is a possible D gene (5 bases). Trimming pared 3 bases from V and 6 bases from J, leaving 12 bases between. CDR3 length: 13 amino acids. Germline V gene lookup returns CDR1 SGDLS and CDR2 YYNGEE. The CDR3 loop is CASSGRQGDGYTF. CDR3 nucleotide sequence: TGTGCCAGCAGCGGTAGGCAGGGTGATGGCTACACCTTC.

The V gene is TRBV4-3, the J gene TRBJ2-1; possible D gene TRBD1, 5 bases. Germline V CDR1 and CDR2: LGHNA, YSLEER. V gave up 0 bases and J gave up 8 bases, with 8 bases separating them. The CDR3 runs 13 residues. CDR3 sequence reads: CASSQDWGDEQFF. DNA of the CDR3: TGCGCCAGCAGCCAAGATTGGGGCGATGAGCAGTTCTTC.